These 22 T cell receptor beta chains were sequenced from one sample in a study of blood T cell repertoires in COVID-19. The table came from immunoSEQ multiplex PCR; TCRdb's copy has only in-frame clones and leaves some out. The sample lists a few hundred thousand clones, roughly 84% seen once, with roughly 3% in the top ten. Material for sequencing was peripheral blood. All receptors derive from a woman in her late teens or twenties with acute or convalescent COVID-19.

J is TRBJ2-2 and V is TRBV5-6; 14 bases line up with TRBD2. Germline loops: CDR1 SGHDT, CDR2 YYEEEE. The junction had 10 bases not matched to a gene; V was cut back by 4 bases and J by 5 bases. This CDR3 spans 18 amino acids. The CDR3 spells CASSLGTSGSKGTGELFF. The CDR3, as DNA: TGTGCCAGCAGCCTCGGGACTAGCGGGAGTAAAGGGACCGGGGAGCTGTTTTTT. The full variable domain, rest sourced from reference TRBV5-6 and TRBJ2-2, is DAGVTQSPTHLIKTRGQQVTLRCSPKSGHDTVSWYQQALGQGPQFIFQYYEEEERQRGNFPDRFSGHQFPNYSSELNVNALLLGDSALYLCASSLGTSGSKGTGELFFGEGSRLTVL.

The chain couples TRBV29-1 to TRBJ2-3; 13 bases line up with TRBD2. Trimming at V came to 6 bases and at J to 3 bases, leaving 6 bases not matched to a gene. The V gene's germline CDR1 is SQVTM and CDR2 ANQGSEA. The CDR3 runs 15 residues. The CDR3 DNA sequence: TGCAGCGTGACGGGACTAGCGGGACCAACAGATACGCAGTATTTT. It codes for CSVTGLAGPTDTQYF.

This sequence joins TRBV28 and TRBJ2-1; TRBD2 is a possible D gene (6 bases). There are 14 residues in the CDR3. Germline values: CDR1 MDHEN, CDR2 SYDVKM. The V end lost 5 bases, the J end lost 9 bases, and 17 bases lay between the germline ends. This chain's CDR3 is CASSPGGGLGEQFF. As DNA, the CDR3 is TGTGCCAGCAGTCCCGGCGGAGGGCTGGGTGAGCAGTTCTTC.

J is TRBJ2-7 and V is TRBV28, with TRBD2 matching 8 bases. J gave up 3 bases and V 3 bases, and 7 bases lay outside the gene matches. Germline V gene lookup returns CDR1 MDHEN and CDR2 SYDVKM. The CDR3 contains 15 residues. The CDR3 protein is CASSFRTSYNYEQYF. The DNA for the CDR3 is TGTGCCAGCAGTTTCAGGACTAGCTATAACTACGAGCAGTACTTC.

This clone was found once. The V gene is TRBV6-5, the J gene TRBJ2-5; the D gene is possibly TRBD1 (6 bases). V was cut by 7 bases and J by 0 bases, with 9 bases left in between. CDR1 and CDR2 (germline): MNHEY, SVGAGI. The length of the CDR3 is 13 residues. The DNA of the CDR3 is TGTGCCAGCATTAGGGGGAACCAAGAGACCCAGTACTTC. Translation gives CASIRGNQETQYF.

V and J are TRBV6-5 and TRBJ1-1, with 7 bases that match TRBD1. This CDR3 has 14 residues. V shed 4 bases, J shed 3 bases, and the junction held 5 bases outside the gene matches. Germline CDR1 reads MNHEY; CDR2 reads SVGAGI. CDR3 sequence (DNA): TGTGCCAGCAGTTCACACGGACAGGACACTGAAGCTTTCTTT. Protein sequence: CASSSHGQDTEAFF.

This chain connects TRBV19 to TRBJ2-3; 8 bases agree with TRBD2. The CDR3 is 15 residues long. In germline, CDR1 is LNHDA, CDR2 SQIVND (reference sequence). Trimming removed 10 bases from V and 4 bases from J; junction bases left unmatched: 13. CDR3 region: CATKETGRAPDTQYF. In DNA form, the CDR3 reads TGTGCCACAAAGGAGACCGGGAGGGCTCCAGATACGCAGTATTTT.

J is TRBJ1-5 and V is TRBV2; no reliable D call. Germline values: CDR1 SNHLY, CDR2 FYNNEI. Trimming pared 0 bases from V and 7 bases from J, leaving 10 bases between. This CDR3 comprises 14 residues. In DNA, the CDR3 is TGTGCCAGCAGTGAAGCGAATGCGGGACAGCCCCAGCATTTT. Amino acids: CASSEANAGQPQHF.

V and J are TRBV27 and TRBJ1-1; perhaps TRBD1 as D (6 bases). Germline V CDR1 and CDR2: MNHEY, SMNVEV (reference sequence). The V end was cut by 0 bases, the J end by 5 bases, with 13 bases between. This CDR3 region has 15 residues. CDR3 amino acids: CASSLSAGGQTEAFF. In DNA, the CDR3 is TGTGCCAGCAGTTTATCTGCGGGGGGCCAAACTGAAGCTTTCTTT.

This sequence joins TRBV19 and TRBJ1-5; no firm D call. Trimming removed 3 bases at V and 5 bases at J, with 8 bases between. Germline V gene lookup returns CDR1 LNHDA and CDR2 SQIVND (reference sequence). The CDR3 has 13 residues. In nucleotides, the CDR3 is TGTGCCAGTAGTATGTCAGATTATCAGCCCCAGCATTTT. Translation: CASSMSDYQPQHF.

The CDR3 coding sequence is TGTGCCAGCAGCCACAAACACCCTGGTGAGCAGTTCTTC. Protein: CASSHKHPGEQFF. The chain has TRBV6-5 and TRBJ2-1; D call uncertain. Germline loops: CDR1 MNHEY, CDR2 SVGAGI. The CDR3 covers 13 residues. Trimming stripped 6 bases from V and 9 bases from J, with 15 bases between.

This chain connects TRBV5-5 to TRBJ2-7; D call uncertain. Germline CDR1 and CDR2: SGHKS and YYEKEE (reference sequence). The V end lost 2 bases, the J end lost 7 bases, and 16 bases lay between the germline ends. This CDR3 region has 14 residues. CDR3 sequence (DNA): TGTGCCAGCAGCTTTTACTCCACGGGTGGGGAGCAGTACTTC. Amino acids: CASSFYSTGGEQYF. Full variable domain (remainder filled in from reference TRBV5-5 and TRBJ2-7): DAGVTQSPTHLIKTRGQQVTLRCSPISGHKSVSWYQQVLGQGPQFIFQYYEKEERGRGNFPDRFSARQFPNYSSELNVNALLLGDSALYLCASSFYSTGGEQYFGPGTRLTVT.

This chain connects TRBV2 to TRBJ2-3, with 8 bases fitting TRBD2. The trim removed 6 bases at V and 0 bases at J, leaving 5 bases unmatched. Germline CDR1 SNHLY, CDR2 FYNNEI. The CDR3 sequence is 15 residues long. CDR3 loop: CASRMTSESTDTQYF. The CDR3 DNA reads as TGTGCCAGCAGGATGACTAGCGAAAGCACAGATACGCAGTATTTT.

The chain employs TRBV29-1 and TRBJ2-1; possible D gene TRBD1, 5 bases. The germline V gene has CDR1 SQVTM and CDR2 ANQGSEA. The CDR3 loop spans 16 amino acids. V was shortened by 5 bases and J by 0 bases, with 17 bases between the two germline ends. For the CDR3, the DNA is TGCAGCGTTAACCCATTGCGACAGAGCTCCTACAATGAGCAGTTCTTC. Translating it yields CSVNPLRQSSYNEQFF.

V gene TRBV19 combines with J gene TRBJ1-2, with D possibly TRBD1 on 6 matching bases. The V and J ends lost 10 bases and 3 bases respectively, with 9 bases between them. Germline CDR1 reads LNHDA; CDR2 reads SQIVND (reference sequence). The CDR3 loop spans 11 amino acids. The CDR3 nucleotides read TGTGCCACTCGACAGGACTATGGCTACACCTTC. Amino acids: CATRQDYGYTF.

Only one count was recorded for this clone. V and J are TRBV7-8 and TRBJ1-3, with 9 bases matching TRBD1. V lost 5 bases and J lost 4; bases outside the gene matches: 9. The CDR3 is 16 amino acids. Germline V gives CDR1 SGHVS, CDR2 FQNEAQ. CDR3 protein: CASSPQQGAGGNTIYF. The CDR3 nucleotides are TGTGCCAGCAGCCCCCAACAGGGGGCAGGAGGAAACACCATATATTTT.

The V call is TRBV15, the J call TRBJ1-5; no firm D call. In germline, CDR1 is LNHNV, CDR2 YYDKDF (reference sequence). V was trimmed by 1 base and J by 5 bases, leaving 12 bases between them. CDR3 length: 15 amino acids. CDR3 amino acids: CATSRGAGWDQPQHF. The CDR3, as DNA: TGTGCCACCAGCAGAGGTGCCGGGTGGGATCAGCCCCAGCATTTT.

This rearrangement joins TRBV6-1 to TRBJ2-7, with D tentatively TRBD2 (7 bases). Trimming pared 2 bases from V and 3 bases from J, leaving 14 bases between. This CDR3 is 15 amino acids long. Looked up from germline, CDR1 is MNHNS and CDR2 is SASEGT. CDR3 sequence reads: CASSELGEGDYEQYF. The CDR3 bases are TGTGCCAGCAGTGAATTAGGGGAGGGGGACTACGAGCAGTACTTC.

The chain carries TRBV4-2 and TRBJ2-5, with 9 bases lining up with TRBD2. V lost 1 base and J lost 3; bases outside the gene matches: 0. This CDR3 is 14 amino acids long. Per the germline V gene, CDR1 is LGHNA and CDR2 is YNFKEQ. The CDR3 sequence: CASSQGLAEETQYF. As DNA, the CDR3 is TGTGCCAGCAGCCAAGGACTAGCGGAAGAGACCCAGTACTTC.

V usage is TRBV12-5 and J usage is TRBJ2-1; 8 nucleotides align to TRBD1. Germline V gene lookup returns CDR1 LGHNT and CDR2 FRNRAP. V lost 5 bases, J lost 4 bases, and 10 bases stayed unmatched. The CDR3 consists of 16 residues. The CDR3 sequence is CASGRQGAEGYNEQFF. The CDR3 nucleotides read TGTGCTAGTGGTCGTCAGGGGGCCGAGGGGTACAATGAGCAGTTCTTC.

The J gene is TRBJ1-3, the V gene TRBV5-1, with D unclear. Germline assignment: CDR1 SGHRS and CDR2 YFSETQ. The CDR3 length is 17 residues. V was pared by 4 bases and J by 4 bases, with 21 bases between. In DNA, the CDR3 is TGCGCCAGCAGCCCCATTCCCCGGACTGCCGGGGGAAACACCATATATTTT. Its protein product is CASSPIPRTAGGNTIYF.

This chain joins TRBV7-6 and TRBJ1-1; D uncertain. The length of the CDR3 is 14 residues. The germline V gene encodes CDR1 SGHVS and CDR2 FNYEAQ. V lost 1 base and J lost 1, with 7 bases in between. This chain's CDR3 is CASSLGTTNTEAFF. CDR3 in DNA: TGTGCCAGCAGCTTAGGTACAACGAACACTGAAGCTTTCTTT.